These 5 T cell receptor beta chains were all obtained from the same sample, sequenced in a study of blood T cell repertoires in COVID-19. The method was immunoSEQ multiplex PCR; TCRdb's version includes in-frame clones alone and lacks a portion of them. The repertoire holds some 110,000 clones, with roughly 86% as singletons. Sequencing input: peripheral blood. These receptors originate from a middle-aged man with acute or convalescent COVID-19.

The chain employs TRBV5-1 and TRBJ2-7; TRBD1 aligns across 7 bases. The CDR3 length is 15 residues. V gave up 4 bases and J gave up 2 bases; unmatched junction bases: 9. CDR1 is SGHRS, CDR2 YFSETQ, per germline. The CDR3 loop reads CASSISGTEAYEQYF. CDR3 coding DNA: TGCGCCAGCAGCATCTCCGGGACAGAGGCCTACGAGCAGTACTTC.

The J gene is TRBJ2-1, the V gene TRBV30; perhaps TRBD1 as D (6 bases). The CDR3 extends over 14 amino acids. Germline lookup yields CDR1 GTSNPN and CDR2 SVGIG (reference sequence). Trimming removed 6 bases at V and 6 bases at J, with 18 bases between. CDR3 sequence reads: CACERAGARNEQFF. The DNA for the CDR3 is TGTGCCTGTGAAAGGGCAGGGGCCCGCAATGAGCAGTTCTTC.

In its sample, this clone was seen once. The chain couples TRBV7-8 to TRBJ1-2; a weak D match, TRBD1 (5 bases). With 0 bases removed from V and 4 bases from J, the gap between germline ends came to 9 bases. This CDR3 comprises 14 residues. Germline V lookup: CDR1 SGHVS, CDR2 FQNEAQ. CDR3 sequence (DNA): TGTGCCAGCAGCTTAGCAGCTAGGGGCTATGGCTACACCTTC. Amino acids: CASSLAARGYGYTF. Full variable domain (remainder filled in from reference TRBV7-8 and TRBJ1-2): GAGVSQSPRYKVAKRGQDVALRCDPISGHVSLFWYQQALGQGPEFLTYFQNEAQLDKSGLPSDRFFAERPEGSVSTLKIQRTQQEDSAVYLCASSLAARGYGYTFGSGTRLTVV.

The chain has TRBV15 and TRBJ1-6, with D unclear. Per germline, CDR1 LNHNV and CDR2 YYDKDF (reference sequence). The CDR3 is 13 residues long. With 0 bases removed from V and 9 bases from J, the gap between germline ends came to 6 bases. DNA for the CDR3: TGTGCCACCAGCAGAGAGCGGAGTTCACCCCTCCACTTT. The encoded protein is CATSRERSSPLHF.

The rearrangement uses TRBV27 and TRBJ1-6; D might be TRBD1 (6 bases). This CDR3 region has 15 residues. Trimming removed 5 bases at V and 4 bases at J, with 12 bases between. CDR1 MNHEY and CDR2 SMNVEV come from the germline V gene (reference sequence). The CDR3 coding sequence is TGTGCCAGCAGTCCACGGACAGCTTATAATTCACCCCTCCACTTT. It codes for CASSPRTAYNSPLHF.